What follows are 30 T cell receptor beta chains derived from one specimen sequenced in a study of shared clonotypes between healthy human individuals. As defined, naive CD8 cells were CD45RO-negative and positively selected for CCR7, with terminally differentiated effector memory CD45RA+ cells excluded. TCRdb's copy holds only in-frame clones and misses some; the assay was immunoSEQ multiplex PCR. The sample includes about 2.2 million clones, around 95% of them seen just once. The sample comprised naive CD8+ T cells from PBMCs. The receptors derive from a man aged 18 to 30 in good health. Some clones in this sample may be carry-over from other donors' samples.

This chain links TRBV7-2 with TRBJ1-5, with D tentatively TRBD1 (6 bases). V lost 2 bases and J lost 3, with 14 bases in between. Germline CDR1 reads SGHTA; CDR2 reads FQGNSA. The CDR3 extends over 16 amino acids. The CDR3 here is CASSLIVTGYNQPQHF. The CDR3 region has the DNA TGTGCCAGCAGCTTAATTGTAACAGGGTACAATCAGCCCCAGCATTTT.

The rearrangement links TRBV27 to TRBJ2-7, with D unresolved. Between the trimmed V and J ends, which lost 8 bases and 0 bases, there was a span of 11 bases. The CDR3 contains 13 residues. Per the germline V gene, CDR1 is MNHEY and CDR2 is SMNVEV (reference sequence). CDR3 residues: CASGRTDSYEQYF. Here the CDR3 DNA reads TGTGCCAGCGGACGGACCGACTCCTACGAGCAGTACTTC.

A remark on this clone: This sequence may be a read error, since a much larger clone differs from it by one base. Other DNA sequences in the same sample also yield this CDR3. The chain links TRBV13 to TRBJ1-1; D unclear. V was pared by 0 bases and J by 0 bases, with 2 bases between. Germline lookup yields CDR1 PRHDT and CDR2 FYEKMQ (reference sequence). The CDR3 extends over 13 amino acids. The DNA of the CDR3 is TGTGCCAGCAGCTTAGGGGTGAACACTGAAGCTTTCTTT. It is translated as CASSLGVNTEAFF.

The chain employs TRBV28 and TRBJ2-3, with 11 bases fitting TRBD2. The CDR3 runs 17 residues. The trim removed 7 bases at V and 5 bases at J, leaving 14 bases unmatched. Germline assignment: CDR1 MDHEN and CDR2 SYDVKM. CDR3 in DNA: TGTGCCAGCACTTACTTAGCGGGAGGGCCACTAGTAGATACGCAGTATTTT. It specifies CASTYLAGGPLVDTQYF.

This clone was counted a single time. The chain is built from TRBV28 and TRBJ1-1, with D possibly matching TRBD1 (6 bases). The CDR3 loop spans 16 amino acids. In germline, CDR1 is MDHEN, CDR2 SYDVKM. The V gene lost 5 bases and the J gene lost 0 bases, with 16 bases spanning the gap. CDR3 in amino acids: CASSPLTGSLNTEAFF. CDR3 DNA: TGTGCCAGCAGTCCCTTGACAGGCTCACTGAACACTGAAGCTTTCTTT.

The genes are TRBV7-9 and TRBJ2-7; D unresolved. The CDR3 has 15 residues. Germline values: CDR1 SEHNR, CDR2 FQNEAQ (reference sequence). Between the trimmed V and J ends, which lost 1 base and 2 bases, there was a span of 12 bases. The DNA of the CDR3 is TGTGCCAGCAGCTTAGGACGAGGTAACACCTACGAGCAGTACTTC. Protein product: CASSLGRGNTYEQYF.

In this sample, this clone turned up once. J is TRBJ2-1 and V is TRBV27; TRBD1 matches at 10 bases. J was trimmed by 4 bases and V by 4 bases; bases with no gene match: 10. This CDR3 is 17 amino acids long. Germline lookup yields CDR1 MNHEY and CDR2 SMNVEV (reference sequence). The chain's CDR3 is CASSSAPGTGAYNEQFF. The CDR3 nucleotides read TGTGCCAGCAGTTCGGCCCCTGGGACAGGGGCGTACAATGAGCAGTTCTTC.

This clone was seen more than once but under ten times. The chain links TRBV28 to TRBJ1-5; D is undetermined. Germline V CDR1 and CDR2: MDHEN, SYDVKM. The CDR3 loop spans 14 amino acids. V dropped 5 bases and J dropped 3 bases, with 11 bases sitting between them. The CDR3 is CASSPLNINQPQHF. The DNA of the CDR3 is TGTGCCAGCAGTCCCCTAAATATCAATCAGCCCCAGCATTTT.

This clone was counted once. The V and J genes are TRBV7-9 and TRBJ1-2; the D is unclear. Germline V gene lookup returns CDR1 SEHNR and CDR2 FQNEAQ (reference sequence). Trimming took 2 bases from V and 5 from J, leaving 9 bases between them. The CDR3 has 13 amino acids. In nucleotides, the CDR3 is TGTGCCAGCAGCTTATCCCAGGTATATGGCTACACCTTC. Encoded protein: CASSLSQVYGYTF.

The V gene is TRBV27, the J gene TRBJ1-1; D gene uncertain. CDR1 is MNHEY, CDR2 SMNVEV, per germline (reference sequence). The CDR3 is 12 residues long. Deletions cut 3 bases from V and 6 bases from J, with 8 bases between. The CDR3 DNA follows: TGTGCCAGCAGTTTCCCGGGCGCTGAAGCTTTCTTT. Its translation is CASSFPGAEAFF.

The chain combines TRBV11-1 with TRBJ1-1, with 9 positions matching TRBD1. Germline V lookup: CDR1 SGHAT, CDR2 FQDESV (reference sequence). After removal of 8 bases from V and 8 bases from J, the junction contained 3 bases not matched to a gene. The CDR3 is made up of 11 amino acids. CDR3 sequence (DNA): TGTGCCAGCCAAACAGGGGGCGAAGCTTTCTTT. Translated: CASQTGGEAFF.

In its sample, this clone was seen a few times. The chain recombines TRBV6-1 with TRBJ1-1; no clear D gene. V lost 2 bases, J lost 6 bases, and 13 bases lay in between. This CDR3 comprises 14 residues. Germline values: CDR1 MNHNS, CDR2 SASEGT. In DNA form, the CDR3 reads TGTGCCAGCAGTGAAAACAAGGGTTGGTCTGAAGCTTTCTTT. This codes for CASSENKGWSEAFF.

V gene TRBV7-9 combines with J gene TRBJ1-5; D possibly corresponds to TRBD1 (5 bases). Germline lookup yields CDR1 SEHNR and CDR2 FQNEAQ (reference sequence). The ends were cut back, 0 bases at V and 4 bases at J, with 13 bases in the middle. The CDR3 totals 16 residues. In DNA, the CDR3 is TGTGCCAGCAGCTTAGCGTCGGACAACAAAAATCAGCCCCAGCATTTT. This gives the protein CASSLASDNKNQPQHF. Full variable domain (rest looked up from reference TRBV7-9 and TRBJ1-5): DTGVSQNPRHKITKRGQNVTFRCDPISEHNRLYWYRQTLGQGPEFLTYFQNEAQLEKSRLLSDRFSAERPKGSFSTLEIQRTEQGDSAMYLCASSLASDNKNQPQHFGDGTRLSIL.

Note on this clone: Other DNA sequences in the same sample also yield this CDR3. Here the CDR3 reads CASSPGPGSYEQYF. The CDR3 DNA reads TGTGCCAGCAGCCCGGGGCCAGGTTCCTACGAGCAGTACTTC. The rearrangement joins TRBV9 to TRBJ2-7; either TRBD1 or TRBD2 may supply D (5 bases each). The germline CDR1 and CDR2 sequences are SGDLS and YYNGEE. The CDR3 loop spans 14 amino acids. The V gene lost 4 bases and the J gene lost 1 base, with 12 bases spanning the gap.

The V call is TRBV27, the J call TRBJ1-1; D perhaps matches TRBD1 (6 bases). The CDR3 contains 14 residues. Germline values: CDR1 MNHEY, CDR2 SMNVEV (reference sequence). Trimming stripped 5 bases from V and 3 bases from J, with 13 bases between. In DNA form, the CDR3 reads TGTGCCAGCAGTCCCCTGGACAGATACACTGAAGCTTTCTTT. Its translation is CASSPLDRYTEAFF.

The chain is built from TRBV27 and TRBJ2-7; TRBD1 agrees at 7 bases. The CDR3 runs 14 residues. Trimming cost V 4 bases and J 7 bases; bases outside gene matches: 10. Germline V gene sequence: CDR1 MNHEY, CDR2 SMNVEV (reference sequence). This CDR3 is CASSWTGLSGEQYF. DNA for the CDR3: TGTGCCAGCAGTTGGACAGGCCTCTCGGGAGAGCAGTACTTC.

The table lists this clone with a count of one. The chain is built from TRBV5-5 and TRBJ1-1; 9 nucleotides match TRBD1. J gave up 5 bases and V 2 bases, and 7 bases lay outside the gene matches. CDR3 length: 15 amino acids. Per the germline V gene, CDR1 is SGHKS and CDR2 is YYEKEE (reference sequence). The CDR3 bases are TGTGCCAGCAGCTTCGGAGACAGGGGGGATACTGAAGCTTTCTTT. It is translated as CASSFGDRGDTEAFF.

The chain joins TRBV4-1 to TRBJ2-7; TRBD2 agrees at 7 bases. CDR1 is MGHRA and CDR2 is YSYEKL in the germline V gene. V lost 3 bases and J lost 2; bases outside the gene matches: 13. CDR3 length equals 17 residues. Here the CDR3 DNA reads TGCGCCAGCAGCCAGCCCCCAAGGGCTAGCGGACCCTACGAGCAGTACTTC. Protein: CASSQPPRASGPYEQYF.

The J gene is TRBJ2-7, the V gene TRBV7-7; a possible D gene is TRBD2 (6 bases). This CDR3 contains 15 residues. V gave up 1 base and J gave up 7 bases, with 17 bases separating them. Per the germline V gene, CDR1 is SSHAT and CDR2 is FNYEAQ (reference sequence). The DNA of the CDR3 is TGTGCCAGCAGCTTAGTTCCAGGGAGGCTCTCGGAGCAGTACTTC. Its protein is CASSLVPGRLSEQYF.

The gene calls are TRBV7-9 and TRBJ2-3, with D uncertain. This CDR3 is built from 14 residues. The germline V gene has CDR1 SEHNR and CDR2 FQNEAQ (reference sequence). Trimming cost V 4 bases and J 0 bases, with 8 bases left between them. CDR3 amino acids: CASSSRPSTDTQYF. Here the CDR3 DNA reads TGTGCCAGCAGCTCCCGACCGAGCACAGATACGCAGTATTTT.

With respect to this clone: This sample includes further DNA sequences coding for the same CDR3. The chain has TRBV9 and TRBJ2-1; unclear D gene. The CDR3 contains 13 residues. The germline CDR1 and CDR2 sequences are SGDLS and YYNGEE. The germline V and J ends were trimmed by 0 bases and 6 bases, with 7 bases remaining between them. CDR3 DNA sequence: TGTGCCAGCAGCGTAGGAGGATTCAATGAGCAGTTCTTC. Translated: CASSVGGFNEQFF.

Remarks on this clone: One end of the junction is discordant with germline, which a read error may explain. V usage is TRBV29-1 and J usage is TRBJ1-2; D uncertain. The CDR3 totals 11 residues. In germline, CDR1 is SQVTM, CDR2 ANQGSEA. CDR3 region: CSAEIAYGYTF. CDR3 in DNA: TGCAGCGCTGAAATTGCCTATGGCTACACCTTC.

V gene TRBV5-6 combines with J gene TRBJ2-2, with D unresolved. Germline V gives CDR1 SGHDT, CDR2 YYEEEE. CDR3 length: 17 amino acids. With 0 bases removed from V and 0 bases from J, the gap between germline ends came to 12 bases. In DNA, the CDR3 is TGTGCCAGCAGCTTGGGCCCCCAGGCCGCGAACACCGGGGAGCTGTTTTTT. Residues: CASSLGPQAANTGELFF.

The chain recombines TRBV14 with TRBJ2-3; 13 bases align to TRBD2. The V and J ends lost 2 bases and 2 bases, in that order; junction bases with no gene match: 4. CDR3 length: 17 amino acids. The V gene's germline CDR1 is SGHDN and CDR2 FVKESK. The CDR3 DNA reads TGTGCCAGCAGCCAATGGACTAGCGGGAGTCTCACAGATACGCAGTATTTT. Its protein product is CASSQWTSGSLTDTQYF.

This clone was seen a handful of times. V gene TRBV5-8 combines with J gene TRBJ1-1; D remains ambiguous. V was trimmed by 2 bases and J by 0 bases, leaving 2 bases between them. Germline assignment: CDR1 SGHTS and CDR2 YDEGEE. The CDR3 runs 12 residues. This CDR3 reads CASSFMNTEAFF. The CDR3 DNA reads TGTGCCAGCAGCTTTATGAACACTGAAGCTTTCTTT.

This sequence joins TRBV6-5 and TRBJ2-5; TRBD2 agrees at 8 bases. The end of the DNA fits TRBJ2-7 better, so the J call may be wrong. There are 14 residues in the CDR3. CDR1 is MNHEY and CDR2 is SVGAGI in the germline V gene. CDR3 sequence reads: CASRGLGPYYEQYF. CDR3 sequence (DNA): TGTGCCAGTCGGGGACTAGGCCCCTACTACGAGCAGTACTTC.

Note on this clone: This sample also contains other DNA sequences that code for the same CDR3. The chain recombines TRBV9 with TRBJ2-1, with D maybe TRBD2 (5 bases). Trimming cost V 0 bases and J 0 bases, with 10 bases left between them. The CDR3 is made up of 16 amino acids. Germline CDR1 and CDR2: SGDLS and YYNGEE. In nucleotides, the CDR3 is TGTGCCAGCAGCGTAGTGCCGGGGAGCTCCTACAATGAGCAGTTCTTC. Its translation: CASSVVPGSSYNEQFF.

The CDR3 coding sequence is TGCGCCAGCAGGACCCTAGCGAGCCCCTACAATGAGCAGTTCTTC. Translated: CASRTLASPYNEQFF. This rearrangement joins TRBV10-2 to TRBJ2-1; possible D gene TRBD2, 6 bases. In germline, CDR1 is WSHSY, CDR2 SAAADI. The CDR3 is 15 amino acids. Trimming pared 6 bases from V and 2 bases from J, leaving 14 bases between.

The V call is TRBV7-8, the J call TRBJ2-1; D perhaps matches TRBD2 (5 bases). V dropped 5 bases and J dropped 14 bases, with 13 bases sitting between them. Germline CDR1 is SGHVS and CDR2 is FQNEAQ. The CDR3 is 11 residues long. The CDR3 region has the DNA TGTGCCAGCAGCCTACTAGGTGTAGAGTTCTTC. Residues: CASSLLGVEFF. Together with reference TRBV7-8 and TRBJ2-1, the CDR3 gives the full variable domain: GAGVSQSPRYKVAKRGQDVALRCDPISGHVSLFWYQQALGQGPEFLTYFQNEAQLDKSGLPSDRFFAERPEGSVSTLKIQRTQQEDSAVYLCASSLLGVEFFGPGTRLTVL.

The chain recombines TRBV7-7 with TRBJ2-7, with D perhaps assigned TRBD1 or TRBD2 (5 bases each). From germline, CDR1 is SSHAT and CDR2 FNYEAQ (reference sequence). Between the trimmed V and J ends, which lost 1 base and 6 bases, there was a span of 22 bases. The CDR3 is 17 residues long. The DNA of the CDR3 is TGTGCCAGCAGCTTAGGAAGGGTTGGCAGCCTGAGGGGCGAGCAGTACTTC. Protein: CASSLGRVGSLRGEQYF. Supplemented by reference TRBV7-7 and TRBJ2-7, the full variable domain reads GAGVSQSPRYKVTKRGQDVTLRCDPISSHATLYWYQQALGQGPEFLTYFNYEAQPDKSGLPSDRFSAERPEGSISTLTIQRTEQRDSAMYRCASSLGRVGSLRGEQYFGPGTRLTVT.